This paragraph reports one TCR beta chain. Its specificity is not known. The entry originates in a study of cytomegalovirus exposure and HLA in healthy donors. Study-wide results and limits: TCR beta V segments were, for the most part, productive about 87% or about 30% of the time in an earlier analysis. A cluster of highly shared sequence variants was likely a sequencing artifact. A classifier reportedly called cytomegalovirus status with high sensitivity and specificity.

The PCR used 60 Vbeta and 13 Jbeta primers. Source study methods: Roughly 11 million shared chains were among the about 80 million unique TCR beta chains that a later analysis counted. This table comes from immunoSEQ multiplex PCR, and its TCRdb copy is limited to in-frame clones, with some not included. V, J and clone size are those of that table, while D and trimming were read from the DNA. The sample contains more than 110,000 clones, roughly four fifths of which appear only once. The CDR3 loop spans 15 amino acids. V lost 3 bases to trimming and J lost 10 bases; unmatched junction nucleotides: 8. Per germline, CDR1 SNHLY and CDR2 FYNNEI.

Sequencing was carried out using PBMCs. The gene calls are TRBV2 and TRBJ2-1, with TRBD2 identical over 11 bases. The receptor was isolated from a woman in her 50s in good health and CMV-seropositive. The CDR3 DNA is TGTGCCAGCAGTGAGGGGACTAGCGGTCGGTACGAGCAGTTCTTC. Its translation is CASSEGTSGRYEQFF.